Given below is one T cell receptor beta chain in context. Its antigen is unidentified. Primers: 60 Vbeta forward and 13 Jbeta reverse. Study processing details: Later, an analysis found tens of millions of unique TCR beta chains, and roughly 10 million of these were shared. Sequenced by immunoSEQ multiplex PCR; TCRdb stores in-frame clones only, minus some. V, J and clone size derive from that table, while D and trimming were established from the DNA sequence. The table includes 200,000 to 250,000 clones, 75% to 85% detected once. The CDR3 has 16 residues. The junction had 5 bases not matched to a gene; V was cut back by 1 base and J by 0 bases. The V gene's germline CDR1 is SGHDT and CDR2 YYEEEE. The source of the sample is a study of cytomegalovirus exposure and HLA in healthy donors. Study-level background: There were approximately 81 million unique TCRs (from HLA-typed donors) in an early data release.

Overall study results and limits: Cytomegalovirus status, reportedly, was diagnosed with high specificity and sensitivity by the classifier.

This sequence joins TRBV5-6 and TRBJ1-1; 8 bases agree with TRBD1. The sequencing input was PBMCs. This receptor was obtained from a girl aged 10 to 17 in good health and CMV-seronegative. CDR3 DNA: TGTGCCAGCAGCTTGAACAGGGGGGTTATGAACACTGAAGCTTTCTTT. It yields the protein CASSLNRGVMNTEAFF.